The 10 T cell receptor beta chains in this list originate from one sample, sequenced in a study of CD8+CD57+ T cells in acquired aplastic anemia (dated by TCRdb to 2017 to 2018). Instrument used: Illumina HiSeq 2000. Profiling of TCR beta VDJ combinations and CDR3 sequences used genomic DNA as the template. TCRdb reprocessing: public reads trimmed at Q25 with fastp, clones called with MiXCR, in-frame beta chains kept. Duplicate CDR3 protein sequences are folded into a single record with the most common DNA and genes. The sample yields around 150,000 distinct CDR3 sequences; roughly 50% were counted once. The ten largest clonotypes hold roughly 29% of the sample. Flow cytometry had shown CD8+CD57+ cell expansion in the patients selected for sequencing. Source material: sorted CD4+, CD8+, or CD8+CD57+ T cells (not recorded which) from PBMCs. These receptors all come from a human donor with aplastic anemia.

This clonotype was detected a few times. A clone one base away is much larger, so this may be a read error. The rearrangement joins TRBV6-5 to TRBJ2-7; D gene ambiguous. This CDR3 is 11 amino acids long. Per the germline V gene, CDR1 is MNHEY and CDR2 is SVGAGI. The CDR3 loop reads CASNYLYEQYF. DNA for the CDR3: TGTGCCAGCAATTACCTCTACGAGCAGTACTTC.

In the case of this clonotype: A much bigger clone sits one base away, suggesting this may be a read error. The chain recombines TRBV5-1 with TRBJ1-5; no firm D call. Germline V gives CDR1 SGHRS, CDR2 YFSETQ. With 0 bases removed from V and 6 bases from J, the gap between germline ends came to 7 bases. CDR3 length equals 13 residues. DNA of the CDR3: TGCGCCAGCAGCTTGGCGGGGAGTCAGCCCCAGCATTTT. It yields the protein CASSLAGSQPQHF.

This clonotype has a count of ten or more. CDR3 in DNA: TGTGCCAGCAGCATGGGACTAGCGGCTGCCTACAATGAGCAGTTCTTC. Residues: CASSMGLAAAYNEQFF. The V call is TRBV9, the J call TRBJ2-1, with TRBD2 matching 11 bases. V trimming: 4 bases; J trimming: 2 bases; junction bases outside the gene matches: 5. Looked up from germline, CDR1 is SGDLS and CDR2 is YYNGEE. The CDR3 sequence is 16 residues long.

Regarding this clonotype: A much larger clone differs from this one at a single base, so this may be a read error. CDR3 loop: CASSAGVLGNQPQHF. In nucleotides, the CDR3 is TGTGCCAGCAGCGCAGGAGTCTTGGGCAATCAGCCCCAGCATTTT. This chain uses TRBV6-1 with TRBJ1-5; no clear D. Germline assignment: CDR1 MNHNS and CDR2 SASEGT. The ends were cut back, 6 bases at V and 2 bases at J, with 14 bases in the middle. The CDR3 runs to 15 residues.

The V call is TRBV7-8, the J call TRBJ2-5, with D perhaps matching TRBD1 (6 bases). Germline V gene lookup returns CDR1 SGHVS and CDR2 FQNEAQ. There are 15 residues in the CDR3. V dropped 3 bases and J dropped 5 bases, with 16 bases sitting between them. CDR3 loop: CASSFHGTPGETQYF. The CDR3 DNA reads as TGTGCCAGCAGCTTCCACGGGACACCCGGGGAGACCCAGTACTTC.

This clonotype was counted many times. The J gene is TRBJ1-6, the V gene TRBV4-2; the D is unclear. V lost 0 bases and J lost 0, with 6 bases in between. This CDR3 contains 16 residues. CDR1 LGHNA and CDR2 YNFKEQ come from the germline V gene. CDR3 sequence reads: CASSQEGSSYNSPLHF. The DNA of the CDR3 is TGTGCCAGCAGCCAAGAGGGCAGCTCCTATAATTCACCCCTCCACTTT.

The gene calls are TRBV10-3 and TRBJ2-1; 7 nucleotides line up with TRBD2. The CDR3 spans 15 residues. V shed 6 bases, J shed 4 bases, and the junction held 9 bases outside the gene matches. Germline CDR1 reads ENHRY; CDR2 reads SYGVKD. The chain's CDR3 is CAISPPGTTYNEQFF. CDR3 coding DNA: TGTGCCATCAGCCCGCCCGGGACTACTTACAATGAGCAGTTCTTC.

This clonotype has ten or more counts. With a much larger clone just one base away, this may be a read error. A read error is likely, as this CDR3 ends without the conserved phenylalanine or tryptophan. V is TRBV24-1 and J is TRBJ2-7; a possible D gene is TRBD2 (5 bases). CDR3 length: 12 amino acids. V dropped 4 bases and J dropped 2 bases, with 5 bases sitting between them. Germline V CDR1 and CDR2: KGHDR, SFDVKD. In DNA form, the CDR3 reads TGTGCCACCAGTGACGGGGCCTACGAGCAGTACCTC. It encodes CATSDGAYEQYL.

The CDR3 region is CASIPGLAGGSYNEQFF. DNA of the CDR3: TGTGCCAGCATCCCGGGACTAGCGGGGGGCTCCTACAATGAGCAGTTCTTC. The chain joins TRBV25-1 to TRBJ2-1, with 15 bases identical to TRBD2. Germline V gene lookup returns CDR1 MGHDK and CDR2 SYGVNS. V lost 7 bases, J lost 0 bases, and 4 bases stayed unmatched. This CDR3 comprises 17 residues.

Many counts were recorded for this clonotype. This chain connects TRBV6-1 to TRBJ1-5, with no clear D. V gave up 8 bases and J gave up 3 bases, with 11 bases separating them. The CDR3 totals 13 residues. Per the germline V gene, CDR1 is MNHNS and CDR2 is SASEGT. The CDR3 here is CASRVGFNQPQHF. As DNA, the CDR3 is TGTGCCAGCCGGGTGGGGTTCAATCAGCCCCAGCATTTT.